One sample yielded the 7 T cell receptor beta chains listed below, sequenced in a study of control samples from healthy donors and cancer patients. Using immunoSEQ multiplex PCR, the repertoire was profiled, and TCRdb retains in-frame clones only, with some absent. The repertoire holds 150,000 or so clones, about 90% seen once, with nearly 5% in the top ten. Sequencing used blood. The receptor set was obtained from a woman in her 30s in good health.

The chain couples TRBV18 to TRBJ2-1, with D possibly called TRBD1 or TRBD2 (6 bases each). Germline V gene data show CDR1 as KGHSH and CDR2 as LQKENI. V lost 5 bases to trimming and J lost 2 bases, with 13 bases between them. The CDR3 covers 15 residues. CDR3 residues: CASSAGGNAYNEQFF. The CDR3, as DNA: TGTGCCAGCTCAGCCGGGGGCAATGCCTACAATGAGCAGTTCTTC.

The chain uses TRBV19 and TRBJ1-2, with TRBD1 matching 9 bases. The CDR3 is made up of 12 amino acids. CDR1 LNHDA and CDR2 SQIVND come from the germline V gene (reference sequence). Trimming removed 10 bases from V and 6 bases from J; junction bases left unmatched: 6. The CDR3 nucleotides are TGTGCCACCACACAGGGGGCGGATGGCTACACCTTC. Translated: CATTQGADGYTF.

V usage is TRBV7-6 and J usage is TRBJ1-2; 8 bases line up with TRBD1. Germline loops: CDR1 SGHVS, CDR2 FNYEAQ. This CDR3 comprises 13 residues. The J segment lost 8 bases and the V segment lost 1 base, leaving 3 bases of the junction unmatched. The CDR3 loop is CASSLGTGKGYTF. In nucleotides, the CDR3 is TGTGCCAGCAGCTTAGGGACAGGGAAAGGCTACACCTTC.

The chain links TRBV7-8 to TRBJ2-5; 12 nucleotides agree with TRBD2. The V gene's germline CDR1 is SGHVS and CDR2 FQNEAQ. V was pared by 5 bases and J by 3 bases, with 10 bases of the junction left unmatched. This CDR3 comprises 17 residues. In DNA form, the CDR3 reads TGTGCCAGCAGCAAACTGACTAGCGGGGGCCGCAAAGAGACCCAGTACTTC. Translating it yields CASSKLTSGGRKETQYF.

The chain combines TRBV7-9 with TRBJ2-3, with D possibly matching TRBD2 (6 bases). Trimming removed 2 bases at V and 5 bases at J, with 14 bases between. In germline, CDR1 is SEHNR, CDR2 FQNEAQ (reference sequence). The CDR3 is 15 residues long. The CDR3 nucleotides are TGTGCCAGCAGCTTAAGGCGGGGTCAGGAAGATACGCAGTATTTT. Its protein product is CASSLRRGQEDTQYF.

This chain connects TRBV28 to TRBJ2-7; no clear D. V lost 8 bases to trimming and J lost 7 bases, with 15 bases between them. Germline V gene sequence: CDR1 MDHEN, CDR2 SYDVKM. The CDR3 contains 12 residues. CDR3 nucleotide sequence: TGTGCCAGCCTCGGGCCCCGAAGGGAGCAGTACTTC. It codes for CASLGPRREQYF.

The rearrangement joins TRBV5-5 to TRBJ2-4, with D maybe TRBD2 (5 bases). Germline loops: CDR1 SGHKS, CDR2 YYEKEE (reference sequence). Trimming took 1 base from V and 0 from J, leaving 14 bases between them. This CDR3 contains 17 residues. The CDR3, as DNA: TGTGCCAGCAGCTTGAACGGAGGAATACTAGCCAAAAACATTCAGTACTTC. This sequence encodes CASSLNGGILAKNIQYF.